The 5 T cell receptor beta chains below all came from one sample that was sequenced in a study of T cells in women clearing cervical HPV infection. Clones were sequenced by immunoSEQ multiplex PCR, and TCRdb holds only the in-frame ones, with some missing. The table for this sample gives some 21,000 clones. Input material: blood buffy coat. These receptors originate from a woman aged 18 to 69 with a cervical HPV16 infection that either progressed to CIN3+ or cleared (not recorded which).

CDR3 loop: CASSKGTGASPLHF. The part of the CDR3 DNA that was read is TGTGCCAGCAGCAAGGGGACAGGGGCCTCACCC. This rearrangement joins TRBV11-3 to TRBJ1-6; 10 bases line up with TRBD1. The read is 3 residues too short to cover the CDR3 end, so that end is filled in from the germline J gene. This CDR3 spans 14 amino acids. Germline lookup yields CDR1 SGHNT and CDR2 YENEEA. V lost 5 bases, J lost 10 bases, and 5 bases stayed unmatched.

Comments on this clone: The observed sequence ends 3 residues before the CDR3 terminus, with the missing tail filled in from the germline J gene. V and J are TRBV18 and TRBJ2-1, with 14 bases lining up with TRBD2. Trimming at V came to 10 bases and at J to 2 bases, leaving 13 bases not matched to a gene. CDR3 size: 18 residues. The V gene's germline CDR1 is KGHSH and CDR2 LQKENI. The CDR3 loop is CATKTSGRAWGAYNEQFF. The CDR3 bases that were read are TGTGCCACCAAGACTAGCGGGAGGGCCTGGGGGGCCTACAATGAG.

In the case of this clone: The read finishes 3 residues shy of the CDR3 end, and the germline J gene is used to complete it. The chain carries TRBV6-1 and TRBJ1-3; the D gene is possibly TRBD1 (6 bases). Trimming pared 4 bases from V and 0 bases from J, leaving 13 bases between. This CDR3 is built from 16 residues. Germline V gene data show CDR1 as MNHNS and CDR2 as SASEGT. The sequenced part of the CDR3 DNA is TGTGCCAGCAGTGTAGCCTCAGGGGACTCTGGAAACACC. Translated: CASSVASGDSGNT. The complete CDR3 sequence is CASSVASGDSGNTIYF.

About this clone: The sequence runs out 3 residues before the end of the CDR3; the remainder is reconstructed from the germline J gene. The V gene is TRBV11-3, the J gene TRBJ2-7; D not certain. There are 15 residues in the CDR3. V gave up 1 base and J gave up 2 bases, with 12 bases separating them. Germline V lookup: CDR1 SGHNT, CDR2 YENEEA. The CDR3 loop reads CASSLVNLDAYEQYF. The CDR3 bases that were read are TGTGCCAGCAGCTTAGTAAATTTAGATGCCTACGAG.

Turning to this clone: One end of the junction fails to match germline, which may point to a read error. The read ends 3 residues shy of where the CDR3 ends; the end is completed using the germline J gene. Other DNA sequences in the same sample also yield this CDR3. The chain couples TRBV30 to TRBJ1-3; maybe TRBD1 (6 bases). CDR1 is GTSNPN and CDR2 is SVGIG in the germline V gene (reference sequence). The length of the CDR3 is 15 residues. The CDR3 is CAWRNNRVTGNTIYF. The CDR3 bases that were read are TGTGCCTGGAGAAATAACAGGGTTACTGGAAACACG.